This TCR beta chain was sequenced in a study of T cell responses to AZD1222 COVID-19 vaccine. Whole-study context: Pooled samples include second doses given at about 4 or 12 weeks. Study-wide findings and caveats: Possibly, clonal diversity was underestimated; donors were largely white British and included more females.

The CDR3 spans 14 residues. Germline V gene lookup returns CDR1 LGHNA and CDR2 YNFKEQ. V was pared by 1 base and J by 4 bases, with 10 bases between. Method: immunoSEQ multiplex PCR; TCRdb's copy keeps in-frame clones and lacks some. The table has 110,000 to 150,000 clones, 89% seen once; the top ten hold 4.7%. In the case of this clone: Its antigen is undetermined.

Sequenced here: peripheral blood, sampled on day 0 of AZD1222 vaccination. The rearrangement links TRBV4-2 to TRBJ1-1; the D gene is possibly TRBD1 (5 bases). This TCR was recovered from an adult in good health. The CDR3 is CASSQVEGSTEAFF. CDR3 nucleotide sequence: TGTGCCAGCAGCCAAGTCGAGGGGTCCACTGAAGCTTTCTTT.